This TCR beta chain was identified during a study of control samples from healthy donors and cancer patients. This clone was seen once. Repertoires were generated with immunoSEQ multiplex PCR, while TCRdb's copy carries only in-frame clones and drops some. This sample carries 75,000 to 90,000 clones, more than 75% of them seen once, and the ten largest clones take under 25%. Germline lookup yields CDR1 SGHNT and CDR2 YYREEE (reference sequence). The junction had 9 bases not matched to a gene; V was cut back by 4 bases and J by 9 bases. This CDR3 spans 16 amino acids. This chain connects TRBV5-4 to TRBJ2-3, with 15 bases matching TRBD2. The sequencing sample was made of blood. The sequence came from a man aged 25 to 40 in good health. The CDR3 DNA reads as TGTGCCAGCAGCCGATCTGGACTAGCGGGGGGGGCGACGCAGTATTTT. This gives the protein CASSRSGLAGGATQYF.